This is a list of T cell receptor beta chains from one sample in a study of shared clonotypes between healthy human individuals. The assay was immunoSEQ multiplex PCR, and TCRdb's table has in-frame clones only and misses some. The sample records about 1.1 million clones, roughly 80% being singletons. Sequencing was performed on memory CD4+ T cells from PBMCs. The receptor source for this set is a man between 18 and 29 years old in good health. Some clones in this sample may be carry-over from other donors' samples. The CDR3 runs from the conserved cysteine through the conserved F or W. A D gene is named only where the DNA matches it firmly. Clone size appears in some rows only: once, few, many, or a class for an expanded clone.

d_call clone_size j_call v_call cdr3_aa cdr3_nt
TRBD2 - TRBJ2-2 TRBV7-9 CASSLGTSGSNTGELFF TGTGCCAGCAGCTTAGGGACTAGCGGGAGCAACACCGGGGAGCTGTTTTTT
- - TRBJ1-3 TRBV30 CAWSTGLSGNTIYF TGTGCCTGGAGTACAGGGCTATCCGGAAACACCATATATTTT
TRBD2 once TRBJ2-1 TRBV28 CASSLTSGRALGKFF TGTGCCAGCAGCCTTACTAGCGGGAGGGCCCTAGGGAAGTTCTTC
TRBD2 - TRBJ2-1 TRBV11-3 CASSTRLAGVGEQFF TGTGCCAGCAGCACCCGACTAGCGGGAGTGGGTGAGCAGTTCTTC
- few TRBJ2-7 TRBV18 CASSPPGAENEQYF TGTGCCAGCTCACCTCCCGGGGCGGAAAACGAGCAGTACTTC
TRBD1 - TRBJ1-2 TRBV5-6 CASRLTGGNGYTF TGTGCCAGCAGGTTGACAGGGGGCAATGGCTACACCTTC
- - TRBJ2-5 TRBV10-3 CAITSGTGEAETQYF TGTGCCATCACCAGCGGAACAGGGGAGGCGGAGACCCAGTACTTC
- - TRBJ2-7 TRBV30 CAWSPIAGEQYF TGTGCCTGGAGTCCCATCGCGGGGGAGCAGTACTTC
- - TRBJ2-1 TRBV29-1 CSVGFRLASDEQFF TGCAGCGTTGGATTCCGGCTAGCGAGTGATGAGCAGTTCTTC
- - TRBJ1-1 TRBV7-9 CASSPRAASKGTEAFF TGTGCCAGCAGCCCCCGGGCAGCTTCTAAGGGGACTGAAGCTTTCTTT
- - TRBJ2-7 TRBV28 CASSWASGKYF TGTGCCAGCAGTTGGGCCTCTGGGAAGTACTTC
TRBD2 - TRBJ2-5 TRBV5-4 CASSRGSGGETQYF TGTGCCAGCAGCCGCGGGAGTGGGGGGGAGACCCAGTACTTC
- - TRBJ1-2 TRBV14 CASSQVSASGYTF TGTGCCAGCAGCCAAGTATCGGCGTCTGGCTACACCTTC
TRBD1 - TRBJ1-5 TRBV6-5 CASRQTGALAQHF TGTGCCAGCAGACAGACAGGGGCCCTAGCCCAGCATTTT
TRBD1 once TRBJ2-7 TRBV27 CASSSTETGSYEQYF TGTGCCAGCAGTTCCACCGAGACAGGGTCCTACGAGCAGTACTTC
TRBD1 - TRBJ1-3 TRBV6-5 CASSSETGTGNTIYF TGTGCCAGCAGTTCAGAGACAGGGACTGGAAACACCATATATTTT
- - TRBJ1-1 TRBV27 CASSLVAGAATEAFF TGTGCCAGCAGTTTGGTCGCCGGCGCGGCCACTGAAGCTTTCTTT
- - TRBJ1-2 TRBV5-1 CASTPEGGTLGYTF TGCGCCAGCACCCCCGAGGGGGGGACGCTAGGCTACACCTTC
- - TRBJ1-1 TRBV6-1 CASSEGENTEAFF TGTGCCAGCAGTGAAGGCGAGAACACTGAAGCTTTCTTT
TRBD2 few TRBJ2-3 TRBV9 CASSVSGSTDTQYF TGTGCCAGCAGCGTGAGCGGGAGTACTGATACGCAGTATTTT
- - TRBJ2-5 TRBV5-1 CASSFGAQETQYF TGCGCCAGCAGCTTTGGGGCTCAGGAGACCCAGTACTTC
TRBD2 - TRBJ2-1 TRBV15 CATELAGGPGEQFF TGTGCCACGGAACTAGCGGGAGGGCCAGGTGAGCAGTTCTTC
- - TRBJ2-2 TRBV25-1 CASSGAGGRNTGELFF TGTGCCAGCAGTGGAGCTGGGGGGCGGAACACCGGGGAGCTGTTTTTT
- - TRBJ1-2 TRBV6-5 CASRLLGRDGYTF TGTGCCAGCAGGCTCCTGGGGCGGGATGGCTACACCTTC
TRBD1 few TRBJ1-5 TRBV6-6 CASSYDRAQPQHF TGTGCCAGCAGTTACGACAGGGCTCAGCCCCAGCATTTT
- many TRBJ1-5 TRBV19 CASRSNRRETQPQHF TGTGCCAGTAGAAGTAACAGGAGGGAAACACAGCCCCAGCATTTT
- - TRBJ1-6 TRBV30 CAWQLGGMDNSPLHF TGTGCCTGGCAGTTAGGGGGTATGGATAATTCACCCCTCCACTTT
- - TRBJ2-2 TRBV5-1 CASSLEYRGTGELFF TGCGCCAGCAGCTTGGAATACCGGGGAACCGGGGAGCTGTTTTTT
TRBD2 once TRBJ2-1 TRBV5-1 CASTNAPSGMNNEQFF TGCGCCAGCACCAATGCCCCTAGCGGGATGAACAATGAGCAGTTCTTC